The 13 T cell receptor beta chains below were found in one sample sequenced in a study of T cell responses to AZD1222 COVID-19 vaccine (dated by TCRdb to the early 2020s). The library was built by means of the immunoSEQ multiplex PCR assay. TCRdb took over this immuneACCESS table, retaining in-frame rearrangements with V and J assigned. Such tables are incomplete; in checked studies, under half of the missing clones stem from an unresolved V gene, and the remainder is unexplained. The sample table records 100,000 to 150,000 clones; more than 70% of these occur just once. In total, the top ten clones hold approximately 4.5% of the sample. The sample's time point label, in plain terms: baseline before first vaccination. Specimen: peripheral blood, collected on day 0 of AZD1222 vaccination. Receptor source: an adult in good health.

This clone has a handful of counts. The V and J genes are TRBV28 and TRBJ1-1, with D uncertain. With 10 bases removed from V and 1 base from J, the gap between germline ends came to 7 bases. The CDR3 spans 11 residues. The germline gives CDR1 MDHEN, CDR2 SYDVKM. The CDR3 DNA follows: TGTGCCACCCGGGCGAACACTGAAGCTTTCTTT. It codes for CATRANTEAFF.

The rearrangement joins TRBV2 to TRBJ2-3, with 9 nucleotides matching TRBD2. The germline V gene encodes CDR1 SNHLY and CDR2 FYNNEI. This CDR3 spans 17 amino acids. With 5 bases clipped from V and 5 bases from J, the junction kept 14 bases outside the gene matches. The CDR3 loop reads CASSPQGGGGAKDTQYF. As DNA, the CDR3 is TGTGCCAGCAGTCCCCAGGGTGGCGGGGGGGCGAAAGATACGCAGTATTTT.

This clone has only one observation. CDR3 in amino acids: CASSPGEAYGYTF. The DNA of the CDR3 is TGTGCCAGCAGCCCAGGGGAGGCCTATGGCTACACCTTC. This sequence joins TRBV7-2 and TRBJ1-2; possible D gene TRBD1, 6 bases. Germline values: CDR1 SGHTA, CDR2 FQGNSA. Trimming took off 5 bases at V and 4 bases at J, with 11 bases between the two ends. CDR3 size: 13 residues.

The chain carries TRBV4-3 and TRBJ2-3; D perhaps matches TRBD2 (6 bases). In germline, CDR1 is LGHNA, CDR2 YSLEER. Trimming shortened V by 1 base and J by 1 base, and 12 bases separated the two germline ends. The length of the CDR3 is 16 residues. The CDR3 reads CASSQGRLARTDTQYF. The CDR3 coding sequence is TGCGCCAGCAGCCAAGGACGTCTAGCGCGCACAGATACGCAGTATTTT.

The chain employs TRBV19 and TRBJ2-5; the D gene is possibly TRBD2 (6 bases). This CDR3 has 14 amino acids. Trimming stripped 7 bases from V and 2 bases from J, with 14 bases between. The germline gives CDR1 LNHDA, CDR2 SQIVND (reference sequence). The CDR3 DNA follows: TGTGCCAGTAAACCACACGGGGGACAAGAGACCCAGTACTTC. Translating gives CASKPHGGQETQYF.

V is TRBV6-5 and J is TRBJ1-6, with TRBD1 matching 8 bases. The V gene end was trimmed by 2 bases and the J gene end by 8 bases; junction bases not matched to a gene: 8. Germline CDR1 reads MNHEY; CDR2 reads SVGAGI. CDR3 length: 16 residues. The CDR3 loop is CASSYGQGQVYSPLHF. DNA of the CDR3: TGTGCCAGCAGTTACGGCCAGGGACAGGTCTATTCACCCCTCCACTTT.

The rearrangement links TRBV6-2 or TRBV6-3 to TRBJ1-2, with TRBD1 identical over 7 bases. The CDR3 is 15 amino acids. The V segment lost 4 bases and the J segment 4 bases; nucleotides outside the gene matches: 9. Per germline, CDR1 MNHEY and CDR2 SVGEGT. In DNA form, the CDR3 reads TGTGCCAGCAGTTCGGACAGGCTCGGTGTCTATGGCTACACCTTC. As protein: CASSSDRLGVYGYTF.

This rearrangement joins TRBV6-5 to TRBJ2-2, with D uncertain. The germline V and J ends were trimmed by 7 bases and 8 bases, with 5 bases remaining between them. The CDR3 runs to 10 residues. CDR1 is MNHEY and CDR2 is SVGAGI in the germline V gene. CDR3 coding DNA: TGTGCCAGCATGGCGGGGGAGCTGTTTTTT. Its protein is CASMAGELFF.

The chain couples TRBV4-3 to TRBJ1-4; D is perhaps TRBD1 (6 bases). This CDR3 is 15 amino acids long. Germline V gene lookup returns CDR1 LGHNA and CDR2 YSLEER. With 1 base removed from V and 0 bases from J, the gap between germline ends came to 6 bases. The CDR3 nucleotides are TGCGCCAGCAGCCAAGGGACAGCAACTAATGAAAAACTGTTTTTT. It is translated as CASSQGTATNEKLFF.

V is TRBV10-2 and J is TRBJ2-2, with 9 bases fitting TRBD2. Germline values: CDR1 WSHSY, CDR2 SAAADI. The CDR3 loop spans 16 amino acids. The ends lost 5 bases at V and 6 bases at J; junction bases unmatched: 10. The CDR3 nucleotides read TGCGCCAGCAGTCGACATAGCGGGGGAGGGTCCGGGGAGCTGTTTTTT. Encoded protein: CASSRHSGGGSGELFF.

The chain has TRBV7-8 and TRBJ1-2; 9 bases are a match to TRBD1. Per the germline V gene, CDR1 is SGHVS and CDR2 is FQNEAQ. The CDR3 length is 19 residues. The trim removed 1 base at V and 1 base at J, leaving 13 bases unmatched. The CDR3: CASSLGSGTGTLFNYGYTF. In DNA form, the CDR3 reads TGTGCCAGCAGCTTAGGATCCGGGACAGGGACCCTCTTTAACTATGGCTACACCTTC. Full variable domain (missing parts from reference TRBV7-8 and TRBJ1-2): GAGVSQSPRYKVAKRGQDVALRCDPISGHVSLFWYQQALGQGPEFLTYFQNEAQLDKSGLPSDRFFAERPEGSVSTLKIQRTQQEDSAVYLCASSLGSGTGTLFNYGYTFGSGTRLTVV.

The V gene is TRBV7-3, the J gene TRBJ1-2; D is uncertain. The CDR3 extends over 14 amino acids. CDR1 and CDR2 (germline): SGHTA, FQGTGA. Trimming shortened V by 2 bases and J by 1 base, and 8 bases separated the two germline ends. This chain's CDR3 is CASSLGPDNYGYTF. CDR3 coding DNA: TGTGCCAGCAGCTTAGGCCCGGATAACTATGGCTACACCTTC.

This clone was seen a single time. The chain combines TRBV7-2 with TRBJ2-1; D is unclear. V was pared by 1 base and J by 0 bases, with 7 bases between. Germline CDR1 and CDR2: SGHTA and FQGNSA. The CDR3 is 15 amino acids. This CDR3 reads CASSLGWGSYNEQFF. In DNA, the CDR3 is TGTGCCAGCAGCTTAGGTTGGGGCTCCTACAATGAGCAGTTCTTC.